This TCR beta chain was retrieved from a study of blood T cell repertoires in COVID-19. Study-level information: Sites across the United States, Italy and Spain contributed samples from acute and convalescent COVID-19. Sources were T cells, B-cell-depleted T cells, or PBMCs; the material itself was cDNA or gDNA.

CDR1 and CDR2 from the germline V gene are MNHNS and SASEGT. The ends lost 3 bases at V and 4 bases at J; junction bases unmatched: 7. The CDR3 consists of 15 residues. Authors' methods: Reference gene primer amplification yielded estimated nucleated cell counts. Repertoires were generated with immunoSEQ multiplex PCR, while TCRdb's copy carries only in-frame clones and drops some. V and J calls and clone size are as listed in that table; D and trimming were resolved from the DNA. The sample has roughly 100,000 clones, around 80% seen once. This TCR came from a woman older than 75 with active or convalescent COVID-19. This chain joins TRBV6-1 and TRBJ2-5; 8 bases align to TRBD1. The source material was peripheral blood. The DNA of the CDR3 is TGTGCCAGCAGTGAGGCCGGGACAGGCTCAGAGACCCAGTACTTC. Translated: CASSEAGTGSETQYF.